The source of this T cell receptor (beta chain) is a study of blood T cell repertoires in COVID-19. Study-wide context: Material from acute and convalescent COVID-19 was sourced from the United States, Italy and Spain. T cells, B-cell-depleted T cells, or PBMCs supplied cDNA or gDNA.

Generated by immunoSEQ multiplex PCR, the TCRdb table keeps only in-frame clones and is missing some. The profile shows about 390,000 clones, around 87% of them singletons. V lost 5 bases to trimming and J lost 6 bases; unmatched junction nucleotides: 9. Germline values: CDR1 SGHAT, CDR2 FQNNGV. CDR3 length: 15 residues. This rearrangement joins TRBV11-2 to TRBJ2-1; 8 nucleotides match TRBD2. The sequencing sample was made of peripheral blood. This sequence originates from an older woman with COVID-19, enrolled during active disease. The CDR3 DNA reads TGTGCCAGCAGCCTTACCGGGACTAGTGCCAATGAGCAGTTCTTC. Its translation is CASSLTGTSANEQFF.